The entry that follows covers one T cell receptor beta chain sequence. The antigen is undetermined. Sequenced by immunoSEQ multiplex PCR; TCRdb stores in-frame clones only, minus some. The table records 110,000 to 150,000 clones, around 90% of them present only once. The data originate from a study of T cell responses to AZD1222 COVID-19 vaccine. This CDR3 comprises 14 residues. Between the trimmed V and J ends, which lost 0 bases and 7 bases, there was a span of 13 bases. CDR1 SGHRS and CDR2 YFSETQ come from the germline V gene. Broader study findings: Compared with day 0, the breadth and depth of the Spike-specific TCR repertoire rose significantly after two doses of AZD1222. In a largely white British group with more females than males, clonal diversity was possibly underestimated.

This TCR was recovered from an adult who received the AZD1222 COVID-19 vaccine. Sequencing used peripheral blood, obtained 28 days after the second AZD1222 dose. This chain joins TRBV5-1 and TRBJ1-1; no clear D. In DNA, the CDR3 is TGCGCCAGCAGCTTGGAGGGTAGCGGGTTTGAAGCTTTCTTT. Translated: CASSLEGSGFEAFF. The complete variable domain, with remaining parts taken from reference TRBV5-1 and TRBJ1-1, reads KAGVTQTPRYLIKTRGQQVTLSCSPISGHRSVSWYQQTPGQGLQFLFEYFSETQRNKGNFPGRFSGRQFSNSRSEMNVSTLELGDSALYLCASSLEGSGFEAFFGQGTRLTVV.